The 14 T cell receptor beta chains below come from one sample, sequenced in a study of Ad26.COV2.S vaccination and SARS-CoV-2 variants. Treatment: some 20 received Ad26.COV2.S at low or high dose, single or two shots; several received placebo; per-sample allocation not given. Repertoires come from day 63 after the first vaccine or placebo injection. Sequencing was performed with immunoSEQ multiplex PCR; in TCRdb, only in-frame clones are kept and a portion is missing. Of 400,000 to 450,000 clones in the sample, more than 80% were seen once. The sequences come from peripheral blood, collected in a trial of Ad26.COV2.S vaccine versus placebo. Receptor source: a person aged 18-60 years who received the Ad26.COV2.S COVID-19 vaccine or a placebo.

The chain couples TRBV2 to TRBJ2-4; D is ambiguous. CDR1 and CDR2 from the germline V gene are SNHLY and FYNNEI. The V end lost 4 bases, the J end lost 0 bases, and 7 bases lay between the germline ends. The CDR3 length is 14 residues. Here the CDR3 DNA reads TGTGCCAGCAGTGTCGACCAAGCCAAAAACATTCAGTACTTC. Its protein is CASSVDQAKNIQYF.

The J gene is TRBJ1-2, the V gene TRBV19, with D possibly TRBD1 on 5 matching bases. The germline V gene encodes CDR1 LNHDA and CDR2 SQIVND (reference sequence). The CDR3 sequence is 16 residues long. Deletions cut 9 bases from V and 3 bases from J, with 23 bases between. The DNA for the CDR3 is TGTGCCAGCGTAAGGGACCCCGGATCCAGTCACTATGGCTACACCTTC. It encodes CASVRDPGSSHYGYTF.

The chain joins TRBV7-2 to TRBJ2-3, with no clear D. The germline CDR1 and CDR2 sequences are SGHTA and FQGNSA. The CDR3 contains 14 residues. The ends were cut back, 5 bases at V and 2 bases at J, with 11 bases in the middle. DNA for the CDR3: TGTGCCAGCAGCACACCGACATACACAGATACGCAGTATTTT. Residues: CASSTPTYTDTQYF.

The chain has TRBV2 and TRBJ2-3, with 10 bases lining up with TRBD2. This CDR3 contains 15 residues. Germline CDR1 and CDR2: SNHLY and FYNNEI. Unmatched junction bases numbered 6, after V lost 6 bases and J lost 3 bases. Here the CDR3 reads CASRVAGGGTDTQYF. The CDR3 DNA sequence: TGTGCCAGCAGAGTAGCGGGAGGAGGGACAGATACGCAGTATTTT.

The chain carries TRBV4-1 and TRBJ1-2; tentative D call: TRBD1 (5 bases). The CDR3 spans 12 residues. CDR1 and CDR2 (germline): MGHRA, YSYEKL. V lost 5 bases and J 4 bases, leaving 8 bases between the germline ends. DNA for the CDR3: TGCGCCAGCAGCGACAGAATCTATGGCTACACCTTC. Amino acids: CASSDRIYGYTF.

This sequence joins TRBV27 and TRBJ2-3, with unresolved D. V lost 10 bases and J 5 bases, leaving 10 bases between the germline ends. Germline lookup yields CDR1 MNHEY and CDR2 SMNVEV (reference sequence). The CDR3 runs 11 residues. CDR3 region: CATLIGDTQYF. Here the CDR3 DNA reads TGTGCCACTCTAATAGGAGATACGCAGTATTTT.

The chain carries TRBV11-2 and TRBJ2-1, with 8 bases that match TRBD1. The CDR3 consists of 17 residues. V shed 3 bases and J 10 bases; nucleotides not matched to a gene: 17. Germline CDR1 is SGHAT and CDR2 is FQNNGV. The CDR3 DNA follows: TGTGCCAGCAGCTTCATACGCTCTGCGGGCAGGGGGCTAGAGCAGTTCTTC. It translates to CASSFIRSAGRGLEQFF.

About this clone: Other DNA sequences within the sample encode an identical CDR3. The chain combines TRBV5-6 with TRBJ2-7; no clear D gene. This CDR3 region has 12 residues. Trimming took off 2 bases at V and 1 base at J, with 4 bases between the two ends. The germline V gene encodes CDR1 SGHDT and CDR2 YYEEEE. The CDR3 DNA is TGTGCCAGCAGCTTAAGATCCTACGAGCAGTACTTC. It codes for CASSLRSYEQYF. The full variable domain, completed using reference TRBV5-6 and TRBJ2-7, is DAGVTQSPTHLIKTRGQQVTLRCSPKSGHDTVSWYQQALGQGPQFIFQYYEEEERQRGNFPDRFSGHQFPNYSSELNVNALLLGDSALYLCASSLRSYEQYFGPGTRLTVT.

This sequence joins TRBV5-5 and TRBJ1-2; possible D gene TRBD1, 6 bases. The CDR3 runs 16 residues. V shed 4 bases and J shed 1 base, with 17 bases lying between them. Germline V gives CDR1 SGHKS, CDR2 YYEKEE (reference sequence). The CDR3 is CASSPRDTTFNYGYTF. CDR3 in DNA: TGTGCCAGCAGCCCTCGGGACACGACATTTAACTATGGCTACACCTTC.

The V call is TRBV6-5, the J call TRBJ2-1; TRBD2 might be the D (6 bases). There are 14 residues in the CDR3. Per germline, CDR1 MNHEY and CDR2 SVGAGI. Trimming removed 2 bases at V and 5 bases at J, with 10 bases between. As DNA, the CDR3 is TGTGCCAGCAGTTACGGGACTCCTAACAATGAGCAGTTCTTC. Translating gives CASSYGTPNNEQFF.

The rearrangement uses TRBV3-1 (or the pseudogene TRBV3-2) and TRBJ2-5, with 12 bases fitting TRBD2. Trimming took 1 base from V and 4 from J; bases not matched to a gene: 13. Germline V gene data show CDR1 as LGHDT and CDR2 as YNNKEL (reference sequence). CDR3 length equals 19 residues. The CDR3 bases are TGTGCCAGCAGCCAAGCGGCTGTGACTAGCGGGAGATTAGGAGAGACCCAGTACTTC. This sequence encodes CASSQAAVTSGRLGETQYF.

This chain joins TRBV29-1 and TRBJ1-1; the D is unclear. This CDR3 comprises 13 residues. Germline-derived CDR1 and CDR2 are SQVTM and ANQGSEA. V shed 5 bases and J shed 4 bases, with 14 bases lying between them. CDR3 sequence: CSVLSHWGTEAFF. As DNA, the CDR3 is TGCAGCGTTCTCTCACACTGGGGCACTGAAGCTTTCTTT.

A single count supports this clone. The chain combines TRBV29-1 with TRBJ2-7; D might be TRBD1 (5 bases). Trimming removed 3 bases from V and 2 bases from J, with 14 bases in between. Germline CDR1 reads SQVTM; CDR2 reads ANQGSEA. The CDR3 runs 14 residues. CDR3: CSVELFTDTYEQYF. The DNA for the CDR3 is TGCAGCGTTGAGCTATTTACGGACACCTACGAGCAGTACTTC.

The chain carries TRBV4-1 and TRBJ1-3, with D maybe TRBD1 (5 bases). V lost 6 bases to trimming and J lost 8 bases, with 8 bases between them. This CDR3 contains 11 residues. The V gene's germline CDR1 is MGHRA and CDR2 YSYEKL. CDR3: CASRWGHTIYF. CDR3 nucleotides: TGCGCCAGCAGGTGGGGACACACCATATATTTT.